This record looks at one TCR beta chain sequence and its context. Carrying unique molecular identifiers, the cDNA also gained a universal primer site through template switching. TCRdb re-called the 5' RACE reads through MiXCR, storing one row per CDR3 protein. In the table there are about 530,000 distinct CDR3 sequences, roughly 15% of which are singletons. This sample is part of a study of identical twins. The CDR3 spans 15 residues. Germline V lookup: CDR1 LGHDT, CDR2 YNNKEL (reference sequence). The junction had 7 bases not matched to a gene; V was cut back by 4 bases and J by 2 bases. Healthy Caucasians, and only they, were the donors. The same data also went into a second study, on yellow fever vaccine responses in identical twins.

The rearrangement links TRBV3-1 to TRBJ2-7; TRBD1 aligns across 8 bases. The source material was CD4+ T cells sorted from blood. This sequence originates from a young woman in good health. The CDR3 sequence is CASSPGQGAAYEQYF. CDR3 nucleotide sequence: TGTGCCAGCAGCCCCGGACAGGGAGCCGCCTACGAGCAGTACTTC.